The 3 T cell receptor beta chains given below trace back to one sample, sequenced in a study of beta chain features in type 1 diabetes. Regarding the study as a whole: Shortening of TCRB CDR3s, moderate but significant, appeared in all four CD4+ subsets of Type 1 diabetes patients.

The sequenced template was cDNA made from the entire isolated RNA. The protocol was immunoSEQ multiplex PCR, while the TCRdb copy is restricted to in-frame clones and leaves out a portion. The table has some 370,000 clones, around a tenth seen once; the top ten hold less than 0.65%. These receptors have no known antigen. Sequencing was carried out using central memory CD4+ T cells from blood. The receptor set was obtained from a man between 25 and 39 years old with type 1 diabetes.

The CDR3 loop is CASSLVESSYNEQFF. As DNA, the CDR3 is TGTGCCAGCAGCTTAGTGGAGAGCTCCTACAATGAGCAGTTCTTC. The chain is built from TRBV7-2 and TRBJ2-1; D is unresolved. V lost 1 base and J lost 0, with 7 bases in between. CDR1 SGHTA and CDR2 FQGNSA come from the germline V gene. The CDR3 totals 15 residues.

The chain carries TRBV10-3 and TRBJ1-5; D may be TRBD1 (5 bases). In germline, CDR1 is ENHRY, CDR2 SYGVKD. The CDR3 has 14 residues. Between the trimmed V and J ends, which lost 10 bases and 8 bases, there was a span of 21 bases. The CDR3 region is CASILGASQEPQHF. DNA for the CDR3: TGTGCCAGCATTCTCGGGGCCTCCCAGGAGCCCCAGCATTTT.

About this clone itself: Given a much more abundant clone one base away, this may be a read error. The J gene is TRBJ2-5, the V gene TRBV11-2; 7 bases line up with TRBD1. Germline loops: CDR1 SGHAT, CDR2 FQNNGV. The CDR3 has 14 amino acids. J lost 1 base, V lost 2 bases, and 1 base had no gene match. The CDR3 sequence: CASSLRTGQETQYF. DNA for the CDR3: TGTGCCAGCAGCTTAAGGACAGGCCAAGAGACCCAGTACTTC.